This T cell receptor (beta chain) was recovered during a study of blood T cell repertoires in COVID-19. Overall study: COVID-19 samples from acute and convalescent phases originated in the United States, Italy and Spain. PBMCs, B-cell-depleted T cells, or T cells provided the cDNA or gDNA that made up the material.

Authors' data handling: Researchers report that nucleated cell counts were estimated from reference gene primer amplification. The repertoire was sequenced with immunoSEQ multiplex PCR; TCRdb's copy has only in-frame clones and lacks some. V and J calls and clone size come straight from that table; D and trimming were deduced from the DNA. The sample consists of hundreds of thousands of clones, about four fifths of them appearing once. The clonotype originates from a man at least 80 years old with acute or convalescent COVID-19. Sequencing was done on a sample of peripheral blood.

DNA of the CDR3: TGTGCCAGCAGCAAGAACCAGGGAGAGACCCAGTACTTC. It yields the protein CASSKNQGETQYF. V gene TRBV2 combines with J gene TRBJ2-5, with D possibly matching TRBD1 (5 bases). Trimming took off 6 bases at V and 4 bases at J, with 12 bases between the two ends. Germline assignment: CDR1 SNHLY and CDR2 FYNNEI. This CDR3 has 13 amino acids.